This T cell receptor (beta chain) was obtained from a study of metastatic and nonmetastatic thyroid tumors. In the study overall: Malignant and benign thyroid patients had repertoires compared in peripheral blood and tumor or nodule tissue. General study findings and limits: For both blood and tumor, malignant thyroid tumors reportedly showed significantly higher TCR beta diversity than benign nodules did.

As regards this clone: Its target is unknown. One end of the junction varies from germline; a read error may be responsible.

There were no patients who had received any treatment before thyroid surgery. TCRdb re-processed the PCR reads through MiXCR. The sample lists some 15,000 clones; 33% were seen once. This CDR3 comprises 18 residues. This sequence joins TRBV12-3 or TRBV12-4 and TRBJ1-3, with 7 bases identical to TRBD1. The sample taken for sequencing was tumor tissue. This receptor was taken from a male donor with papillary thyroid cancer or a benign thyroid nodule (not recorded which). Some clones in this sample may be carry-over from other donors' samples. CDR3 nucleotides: TGTGCCAGCAGATTGGAGGGACAGCTTTACACCTCTGGATACACCATCTATTTT. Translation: CASRLEGQLYTSGYTIYF.